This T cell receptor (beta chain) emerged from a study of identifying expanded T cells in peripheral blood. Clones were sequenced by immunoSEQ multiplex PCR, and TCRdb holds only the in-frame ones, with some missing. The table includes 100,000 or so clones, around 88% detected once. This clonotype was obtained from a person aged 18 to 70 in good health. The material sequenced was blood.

In DNA, the CDR3 is TGTGCCAGCAGCTTGAAGTTAATGAACACTGAAGCTTTCTTT. This gives the protein CASSLKLMNTEAFF. V usage is TRBV5-6 and J usage is TRBJ1-1; D not resolved. Looked up from germline, CDR1 is SGHDT and CDR2 is YYEEEE. V was clipped by 1 base and J by 0 bases, with 7 bases between them. The CDR3 runs 14 residues.